One sample yielded the 21 T cell receptor beta chains listed below, sequenced in a study of blood T cell repertoires in COVID-19. The table came from immunoSEQ multiplex PCR; TCRdb's copy has only in-frame clones and leaves some out. The sample has over 150,000 clones, around 86% seen once; the top ten hold around 0.63%. Sequences were obtained from peripheral blood. The origin of the receptors is a man aged 55-75 years with COVID-19, enrolled during active disease.

The J gene is TRBJ1-2, the V gene TRBV18; D remains ambiguous. Trimming left V 1 base short and J 8 bases short, with 11 bases between. This CDR3 contains 13 residues. From germline, CDR1 is KGHSH and CDR2 LQKENI. CDR3 sequence: CASSPRHGEGYTF. The DNA for the CDR3 is TGTGCCAGCTCACCACGACACGGGGAGGGCTACACCTTC.

The gene calls are TRBV10-2 and TRBJ2-7; possible D gene TRBD1, 6 bases. The CDR3 loop spans 13 amino acids. CDR1 and CDR2 from the germline V gene are WSHSY and SAAADI. V lost 10 bases and J 0 bases, leaving 13 bases between the germline ends. The CDR3 region is CATQGSSSYEQYF. The CDR3 DNA reads TGCGCCACACAGGGATCGAGCTCCTACGAGCAGTACTTC.

The chain has TRBV30 and TRBJ2-6; 8 bases are shared with TRBD2. Germline loops: CDR1 GTSNPN, CDR2 SVGIG (reference sequence). The J segment lost 2 bases and the V segment lost 5 bases, leaving 5 bases of the junction unmatched. This CDR3 spans 15 amino acids. Here the CDR3 reads CAWGTRATGANVLTF. CDR3 DNA: TGTGCCTGGGGGACTAGGGCCACTGGGGCCAACGTCCTGACTTTC.

The chain recombines TRBV27 with TRBJ1-5; 9 bases line up with TRBD1. V lost 6 bases to trimming and J lost 0 bases; unmatched junction nucleotides: 9. CDR1 and CDR2 from the germline V gene are MNHEY and SMNVEV (reference sequence). The CDR3 has 17 amino acids. The CDR3 DNA is TGTGCCAGCAGAGATCGCGGGACAGGGAATAGCAATCAGCCCCAGCATTTT. Its protein product is CASRDRGTGNSNQPQHF.

This clone was seen only once. The chain links TRBV24-1 to TRBJ1-2; 8 bases are shared with TRBD1. Germline V lookup: CDR1 KGHDR, CDR2 SFDVKD. V trimming: 7 bases; J trimming: 4 bases; junction bases outside the gene matches: 1. CDR3 size: 12 residues. The chain's CDR3 is CATRGTGYGYTF. The CDR3 coding sequence is TGTGCCACCAGGGGGACAGGCTATGGCTACACCTTC.

The gene calls are TRBV7-3 and TRBJ1-1; D unresolved. Germline-derived CDR1 and CDR2 are SGHTA and FQGTGA. The CDR3 loop spans 12 amino acids. Trimming left V 5 bases short and J 5 bases short, with 9 bases between. CDR3 protein: CASSLDGTEAFF. The CDR3 DNA reads TGTGCCAGCAGCCTAGACGGGACTGAAGCTTTCTTT.

The chain links TRBV30 to TRBJ2-2; 8 nucleotides match TRBD1. Trimming at V came to 2 bases and at J to 2 bases, leaving 4 bases not matched to a gene. This CDR3 has 15 amino acids. Germline V gene sequence: CDR1 GTSNPN, CDR2 SVGIG (reference sequence). The CDR3 is CAWSWDRLNTGELFF. The CDR3 DNA reads TGTGCCTGGAGTTGGGACAGGCTAAACACCGGGGAGCTGTTTTTT.

The chain couples TRBV6-6 to TRBJ1-1; no reliable D call. Germline V gene sequence: CDR1 MNHNY, CDR2 SVGAGI (reference sequence). V shed 2 bases and J shed 2 bases, with 9 bases lying between them. This CDR3 has 14 residues. CDR3 in DNA: TGTGCCAGCAGTTACCCTGAGGGAAACACTGAAGCTTTCTTT. Its translation: CASSYPEGNTEAFF.

The chain employs TRBV5-6 and TRBJ2-3, with D perhaps matching TRBD2 (6 bases). Trimming took off 5 bases at V and 8 bases at J, with 12 bases between the two ends. Germline V gene data show CDR1 as SGHDT and CDR2 as YYEEEE. CDR3 length: 12 residues. The CDR3 region is CASSLRGGTQYF. In nucleotides, the CDR3 is TGTGCCAGCAGTCTAAGGGGAGGTACGCAGTATTTT.

This sequence joins TRBV19 and TRBJ1-1; a weak D match, TRBD1 (6 bases). The CDR3 covers 14 residues. Germline CDR1 LNHDA, CDR2 SQIVND (reference sequence). The V and J ends lost 7 bases and 2 bases respectively, with 14 bases between them. The CDR3 loop reads CASIVAGANTEAFF. CDR3 DNA: TGTGCCAGTATTGTCGCAGGGGCCAACACTGAAGCTTTCTTT.

V gene TRBV19 combines with J gene TRBJ1-2; tentative D call: TRBD1 (6 bases). Trimming shortened V by 3 bases and J by 8 bases, and 19 bases separated the two germline ends. This CDR3 spans 15 amino acids. From germline, CDR1 is LNHDA and CDR2 SQIVND (reference sequence). CDR3 nucleotide sequence: TGTGCCAGTAGTATCCAGACAGGCCTGCCCAGCGGCTACACCTTC. Translating gives CASSIQTGLPSGYTF.

The J gene is TRBJ1-2, the V gene TRBV5-4, with D possibly TRBD1 on 6 matching bases. V gave up 0 bases and J gave up 1 base, with 10 bases separating them. CDR1 is SGHNT and CDR2 is YYREEE in the germline V gene (reference sequence). This CDR3 has 15 residues. In nucleotides, the CDR3 is TGTGCCAGCAGCTTGGCGACAGGCTTTAACTATGGCTACACCTTC. Protein: CASSLATGFNYGYTF.

Comments on this clone: Other DNA sequences in this sample translate to the same CDR3. The V call is TRBV7-2, the J call TRBJ2-1; 9 nucleotides align to TRBD1. Trimming cost V 3 bases and J 4 bases; bases outside gene matches: 1. Looked up from germline, CDR1 is SGHTA and CDR2 is FQGNSA. The CDR3 runs 14 residues. CDR3 nucleotides: TGTGCCAGCAGCTTCGGACAGGGGTACAATGAGCAGTTCTTC. It yields the protein CASSFGQGYNEQFF.

The rearrangement joins TRBV19 to TRBJ2-5; D gene unclear. V was shortened by 3 bases and J by 5 bases, with 4 bases between the two germline ends. CDR3 length: 11 amino acids. CDR1 LNHDA and CDR2 SQIVND come from the germline V gene (reference sequence). The CDR3 coding sequence is TGTGCCAGTAGTATTCTGGAGACCCAGTACTTC. This gives the protein CASSILETQYF.

The V call is TRBV7-2, the J call TRBJ1-2, with D perhaps matching TRBD1 (6 bases). Trimming shortened V by 1 base and J by 6 bases, and 18 bases separated the two germline ends. This CDR3 has 16 amino acids. Germline CDR1 SGHTA, CDR2 FQGNSA. CDR3 DNA sequence: TGTGCCAGCAGCTTAGACGCCGGGACAAAAGTCGATGGCTACACCTTC. Translating it yields CASSLDAGTKVDGYTF.

This chain's CDR3 is CATSKPGTPSTYEQYF. The CDR3 DNA reads as TGTGCCACCAGTAAACCCGGGACACCGTCCACCTACGAGCAGTACTTC. The V and J genes are TRBV24-1 and TRBJ2-7, with a weak D call TRBD1 (6 bases). V shed 6 bases and J shed 2 bases, with 19 bases lying between them. In germline, CDR1 is KGHDR, CDR2 SFDVKD. CDR3 length: 16 residues.

V gene TRBV18 combines with J gene TRBJ2-3, with a possible D match to TRBD2 (5 bases). V lost 0 bases and J lost 2, with 12 bases in between. The CDR3 is made up of 16 amino acids. The germline V gene has CDR1 KGHSH and CDR2 LQKENI. The CDR3 protein is CASSPPNGGITDTQYF. Here the CDR3 DNA reads TGTGCCAGCTCACCACCAAACGGAGGAATCACAGATACGCAGTATTTT.

This clone has only a few counts. This rearrangement joins TRBV16 to TRBJ1-1; D remains unclear. CDR3 length: 13 amino acids. V was trimmed by 0 bases and J by 8 bases, leaving 10 bases between them. From germline, CDR1 is KGHSY and CDR2 FQNENV. The CDR3 protein is CASSQSRGFEAFF. DNA of the CDR3: TGTGCCAGCAGCCAATCGCGAGGGTTCGAAGCTTTCTTT.

The rearrangement uses TRBV28 and TRBJ1-2, with TRBD1 as a possible D gene (6 bases). From germline, CDR1 is MDHEN and CDR2 SYDVKM. The CDR3 is 15 residues long. V lost 6 bases and J 2 bases, leaving 16 bases between the germline ends. DNA for the CDR3: TGTGCCAGCAGGGAAGCAGGGGCAGCGAACTATGGCTACACCTTC. Its protein product is CASREAGAANYGYTF.

This chain joins TRBV7-9 and TRBJ1-5; unclear D gene. V was shortened by 5 bases and J by 0 bases, with 5 bases between the two germline ends. The CDR3 is 13 residues long. CDR1 and CDR2 from the germline V gene are SEHNR and FQNEAQ (reference sequence). The CDR3, as DNA: TGTGCCAGCAGCCCAGGTAGCAATCAGCCCCAGCATTTT. Protein product: CASSPGSNQPQHF.

This chain joins TRBV29-1 and TRBJ1-1; D not resolved. CDR1 is SQVTM, CDR2 ANQGSEA, per germline. V was pared by 5 bases and J by 2 bases, with 9 bases between. This CDR3 has 12 residues. The CDR3 DNA reads as TGCAGCGTTAAACGGGGAAACACTGAAGCTTTCTTT. Its protein is CSVKRGNTEAFF.